This T cell receptor beta chain was recorded in a study of regulatory T cells in long-lasting Graves disease (dated by TCRdb to the early 2020s). For the wider study: Peripheral blood TCR sequencing and RNA sequencing compared persistent Graves' disease patients with newly diagnosed Graves' disease patients. The study took place in China and was registered as a clinical trial. TCR sequencing covered some 13 persistent and 20 or so newly diagnosed Graves' disease patients, some 33 samples in total.

RNA was extracted from PBMCs in TRIzol for both TCR sequencing and RNA sequencing. The diagnosis of Graves' disease was made according to American Thyroid Association guidelines. Patients for the study were recruited at an endocrinology department in Xi'an, China. Each patient gave approximately 10 milliliters of peripheral blood, collected in an EDTA anticoagulant tube. Ficoll Paque Plus density gradient separation was used to isolate PBMCs, and no further T cell sorting was done. An Agilent 2100 Bioanalyzer and agarose gel were used to check RNA quality, while a NanoDrop 2000 measured RNA concentration. For this clonotype: There is no known antigen for this receptor. Base qualities are not at hand, and no much larger clone is one base apart.

At the junction V is shortened by 0 bases and J by 6 bases, with 12 bases in between. From a lookup of the germline V gene (reference sequence), CDR1 and CDR2 are LGHDT and YNNKEL. CDR3 length: 14 amino acids, cysteine to phenylalanine. The DNA shown is the 42-base CDR3, in frame from base 1. TCRdb's own reprocessing of the public reads used fastp at Q25 and MiXCR and kept productive beta chains. Every entry covers one CDR3 protein and lists the most common genes and DNA from its rows. Counted in this sample were roughly 760 distinct CDR3 sequences; around 80% of them appeared once. Jointly, the top ten make up about 13% of the sample. What the authors observed across the whole study: Persistent patients shared more public clonotypes among themselves (around 2,500) than newly diagnosed patients did (roughly 910). Peripheral blood alone was examined, since thyroid tissue, which constituted the primary lesion, could not be accessed. TRBV28, TRBJ1-2 and TRBJ2-5 were preferentially used in persistent disease, while TRBV20-1 and TRBJ2-1 were favored in newly diagnosed disease. Persistent Graves' disease patients showed lower TCR Shannon entropy and fewer highly expanded clones than newly diagnosed patients, suggesting clonal expansion. The small sample size was acknowledged by the authors as a limitation that may reduce accuracy.

The sample was peripheral blood mononuclear cells (PBMCs), taken with antithyroid drug treatment, in newly diagnosed or persistent Graves disease (not recorded which). The chain couples TRBV3-1 to TRBJ2-7; a tentative D match to TRBD2 spans 6 bases. This clonotype originated in a female donor with Graves disease. Donor details come from another sample of the same person, matched by shared clones. The DNA sequence is as follows: TGTGCCAGCAGCCAAGATGGAGGGCCGGGCGAGCAGTACTTC. This encodes CASSQDGGPGEQYF.